This entry describes one TCR beta chain. The J segment lost 0 bases and the V segment lost 3 bases, leaving 3 bases of the junction unmatched. Germline V gene data show CDR1 as SGHNT and CDR2 as YYREEE (reference sequence). CDR3 length: 16 amino acids. The data were taken from a study of cytomegalovirus exposure and HLA in healthy donors. It was with 60 Vbeta and 13 Jbeta primers that the PCR ran. Some clones are missing from TCRdb's copy, which holds only in-frame ones; the method was immunoSEQ multiplex PCR. The sample contains about 190,000 clones, approximately 75% of which appear only once. The TCR was taken from a young man in good health and CMV-seropositive. The chain is built from TRBV5-4 and TRBJ2-1; 10 bases agree with TRBD2. Specimen: PBMCs. CDR3 nucleotides: TGTGCCAGCAGCTCTAGCGGGGGCCCCTCCTACAATGAGCAGTTCTTC. Translating gives CASSSSGGPSYNEQFF.